This T cell receptor beta chain stems from a study of shared clonotypes between healthy human individuals. Across the study: There were three CD4 naive, three CD4 memory, two CD8 naive and one CD8 memory plates per donor.

Broader study findings: Sharing across four donors was highest in naive CD4 (around 5%) and lowest in memory CD8 (roughly 0.4%).

Partitioning of CD4+ cells yielded a CD45RA+ naive subset and a CD45RA-negative memory subset. Notes on this clone: What it binds is not known.

Several immunoSEQ plates held equal portions of the genomic DNA taken from each subset. Assay used: immunoSEQ multiplex PCR; TCRdb lists only in-frame clones, some missing. Altogether 2 million to 2.5 million clones are present, approximately 94% being singletons, with the ten largest covering approximately 0.37%. This CDR3 has 15 amino acids. V shed 3 bases and J shed 0 bases, with 9 bases lying between them. Looked up from germline, CDR1 is SGHRS and CDR2 is YFSETQ. V usage is TRBV5-1 and J usage is TRBJ2-2; no definite D call. The receptor was isolated from a man aged 18 to 30 in good health. Some clones in this sample may be carry-over from other donors' samples. Sequencing was done on a sample of naive CD4+ T cells from PBMCs. Documented subset: CD45RA+ positively selected. CDR3 sequence (DNA): TGCGCCAGCAGCTGGGGTGGGGCGAACACCGGGGAGCTGTTTTTT. Encoded protein: CASSWGGANTGELFF.